Listed below are T cell receptor beta chains from one sample, sequenced in a study of T cell repertoires in cytomegalovirus infection. A single record per CDR3 protein comes from TCRdb applying MiXCR to the reads. The sample consists of approximately 280,000 distinct CDR3 sequences, around 20% of them appearing once. These receptors' targets are unknown. The sample was cultured PBMCs, taken from culture after CMV antigen stimulation. The receptors were sampled from a human donor in good health (CMV status not recorded). Some clones in this sample may be carry-over from other donors' samples. Both conserved end residues are part of each CDR3. D genes are given only for firm matches.

d_gene	v_gene	j_gene	CDR3aa
NA	TRBV7-9	TRBJ2-7	CASSLQRIEQYF
TRBD2	TRBV15	TRBJ2-1	CATSARLADGFEQFF
TRBD1	TRBV6-1	TRBJ2-7	CASSVLPGQAPYEQYF
NA	TRBV7-2	TRBJ1-1	CASSLTGNTEAFF
NA	TRBV7-2	TRBJ1-1	CASSLFAMNTEAFF
TRBD1	TRBV28	TRBJ2-1	CASSHRQGYYNEQFF
NA	TRBV2	TRBJ1-2	CASKKSANYGYTF
NA	TRBV7-2	TRBJ2-1	CACSGSVGNNEQFF
NA	TRBV2	TRBJ2-6	CASSNRDWANVLTF
TRBD2	TRBV9	TRBJ2-3	CASSVGRTRRGTDTQYF
NA	TRBV6-2/TRBV6-3	TRBJ2-1	CASSYESGRVINEQFF
NA	TRBV19	TRBJ2-2	CASSSRGANTGELFF
NA	TRBV6-5	TRBJ1-2	CASSYGVRNYGYTF
NA	TRBV6-2/TRBV6-3	TRBJ2-7	CASSWNLGVQYF
NA	TRBV28	TRBJ1-5	CASSPVLGGSNQPQHF
NA	TRBV5-4	TRBJ2-5	CASSLGTMKETQYF
NA	TRBV12-3/TRBV12-4	TRBJ2-5	CASRVLGAETQYF
TRBD2	TRBV7-2	TRBJ2-1	CASSFLRTSGRLYNEQFF
TRBD1	TRBV7-8	TRBJ1-5	CASSDRDRGNQPQHF
NA	TRBV4-1	TRBJ2-3	CASSQDGGSGTDTQYF
NA	TRBV11-3	TRBJ1-1	CASSLDSAFEAFF
TRBD1	TRBV7-9	TRBJ1-1	CASSLYGTGNLKYTEAFF
TRBD2	TRBV6-2/TRBV6-3	TRBJ2-1	CASSYRAGETFYNEQFF
NA	TRBV11-2	TRBJ2-3	CASSYRDSTDTQYF
NA	TRBV2	TRBJ2-3	CASSEAGFRGDTQYF
NA	TRBV12-3/TRBV12-4	TRBJ2-5	CASSLAGVETQYF
TRBD2	TRBV7-2	TRBJ2-7	CASSSGLAGVSYEQYF
TRBD1	TRBV7-2	TRBJ1-5	CASSPETGRNQPQHF
TRBD2	TRBV20-1	TRBJ2-7	CSARDMGAGVSKQYF
TRBD1	TRBV12-3/TRBV12-4	TRBJ1-4	CASSSRQGEKLFF
NA	TRBV20-1	TRBJ2-3	CSARTRPTDTQYF
NA	TRBV6-2/TRBV6-3	TRBJ2-1	CASSYLGGNEQFF
TRBD1	TRBV4-3	TRBJ2-3	CASSQDGQGRDTQYF
TRBD1	TRBV5-6	TRBJ1-4	CASSRDRTNEKLFF
NA	TRBV7-6	TRBJ2-1	CASSLAASDYYNEQFF
NA	TRBV19	TRBJ2-4	CASSIETTSRRNIQYF
NA	TRBV11-3	TRBJ1-1	CASSPRSDANTGAFF
NA	TRBV7-2	TRBJ1-5	CASSLAGGGGNQPQHF
NA	TRBV10-1	TRBJ1-5	CASSESLDQPQHF
TRBD2	TRBV7-3	TRBJ2-1	CASSLPSREESFDEQFF
NA	TRBV4-1	TRBJ1-1	CASSQEVAATNTEAFF
NA	TRBV6-2/TRBV6-3	TRBJ1-3	CASSYGRLPGRSGNTIYF
NA	TRBV27	TRBJ2-1	CASSLTVPGYNEQFF
TRBD2	TRBV30	TRBJ2-3	CAWCPGGRRADTQYF
TRBD1	TRBV2	TRBJ1-2	CASSPGTGRGGYTF
NA	TRBV2	TRBJ2-1	CASPLANSYNEQFF
NA	TRBV19	TRBJ1-3	CASTPQVGGANTIYF
TRBD2	TRBV7-2	TRBJ2-2	CASSQGLEMIAGELFF
TRBD1	TRBV30	TRBJ1-2	CAWSARQGGGYTF
NA	TRBV19	TRBJ1-5	CASSMEGMGNQPQHF
NA	TRBV6-2/TRBV6-3	TRBJ1-5	CASSPPRLTSNQPQHF
TRBD1	TRBV7-8	TRBJ1-1	CASSLLVRGHSEAFF
NA	TRBV11-3	TRBJ2-1	CASRLPGTSYNEQFF
NA	TRBV9	TRBJ2-7	CASKRHSRRSYEQYF
NA	TRBV15	TRBJ2-3	CATSFRQPDTQYF
NA	TRBV7-6	TRBJ2-2	CASSLAQGGGSGELFF
TRBD1	TRBV4-2	TRBJ2-6	CASSQAGQGNTGANVLTF